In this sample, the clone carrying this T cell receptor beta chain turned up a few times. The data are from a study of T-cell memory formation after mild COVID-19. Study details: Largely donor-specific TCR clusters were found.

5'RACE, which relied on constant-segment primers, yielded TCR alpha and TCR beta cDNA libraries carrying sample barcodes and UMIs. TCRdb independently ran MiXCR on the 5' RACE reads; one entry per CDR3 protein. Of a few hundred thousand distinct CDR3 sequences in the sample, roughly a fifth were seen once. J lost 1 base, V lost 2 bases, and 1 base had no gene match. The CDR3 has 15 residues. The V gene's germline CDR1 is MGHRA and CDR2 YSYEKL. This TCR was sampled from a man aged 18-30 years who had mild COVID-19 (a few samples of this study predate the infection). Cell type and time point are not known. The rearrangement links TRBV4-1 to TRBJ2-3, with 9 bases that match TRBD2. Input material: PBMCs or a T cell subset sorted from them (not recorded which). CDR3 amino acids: CASSQPSGGTDTQYF. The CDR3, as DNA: TGCGCCAGCAGCCAACCTAGCGGGGGCACAGATACGCAGTATTTT.